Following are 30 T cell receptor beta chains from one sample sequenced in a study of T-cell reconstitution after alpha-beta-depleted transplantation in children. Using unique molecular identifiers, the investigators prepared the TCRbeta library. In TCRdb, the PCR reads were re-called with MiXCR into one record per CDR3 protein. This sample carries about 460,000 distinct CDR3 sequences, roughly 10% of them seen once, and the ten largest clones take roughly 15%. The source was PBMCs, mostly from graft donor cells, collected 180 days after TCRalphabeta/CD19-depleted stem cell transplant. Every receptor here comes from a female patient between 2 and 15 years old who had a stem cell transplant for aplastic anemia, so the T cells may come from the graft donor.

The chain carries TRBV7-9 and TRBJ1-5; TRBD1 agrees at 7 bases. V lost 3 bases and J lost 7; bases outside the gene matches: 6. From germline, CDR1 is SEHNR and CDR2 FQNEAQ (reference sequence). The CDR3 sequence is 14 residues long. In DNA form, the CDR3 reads TGTGCCAGCAGCTTCGAGGGGGCCGGGCAGCCCCAGCATTTT. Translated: CASSFEGAGQPQHF. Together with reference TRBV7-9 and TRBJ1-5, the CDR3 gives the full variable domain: DTGVSQNPRHKITKRGQNVTFRCDPISEHNRLYWYRQTLGQGPEFLTYFQNEAQLEKSRLLSDRFSAERPKGSFSTLEIQRTEQGDSAMYLCASSFEGAGQPQHFGDGTRLSIL.

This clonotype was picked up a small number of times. CDR3 bases: TGTGCCAGCAGCGAGAGATCGGGTGTAGTGGACGAGCAGTACTTC. Translation: CASSERSGVVDEQYF. This sequence joins TRBV9 and TRBJ2-7; no reliable D call. Trimming stripped 3 bases from V and 5 bases from J, with 18 bases between. CDR1 is SGDLS and CDR2 is YYNGEE in the germline V gene. The CDR3 sequence is 15 residues long.

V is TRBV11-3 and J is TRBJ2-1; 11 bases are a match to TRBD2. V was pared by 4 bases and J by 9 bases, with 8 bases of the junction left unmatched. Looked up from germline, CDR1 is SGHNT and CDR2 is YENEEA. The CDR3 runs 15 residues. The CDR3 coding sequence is TGTGCCAGCAGCTCAACTAGCGGGAGCCGGAGTGAGCAGTTCTTC. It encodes CASSSTSGSRSEQFF. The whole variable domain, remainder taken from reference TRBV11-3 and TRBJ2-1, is EAGVVQSPRYKIIEKKQPVAFWCNPISGHNTLYWYLQNLGQGPELLIRYENEEAVDDSQLPKDRFSAERLKGVDSTLKIQPAELGDSAVYLCASSSTSGSRSEQFFGPGTRLTVL.

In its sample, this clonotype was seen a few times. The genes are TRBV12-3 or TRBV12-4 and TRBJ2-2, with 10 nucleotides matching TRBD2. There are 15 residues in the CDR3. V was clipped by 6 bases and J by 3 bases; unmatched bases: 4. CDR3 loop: CASRRTSGYTGELFF. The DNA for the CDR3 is TGTGCCAGCAGGCGGACTAGCGGCTACACCGGGGAGCTGTTTTTT.

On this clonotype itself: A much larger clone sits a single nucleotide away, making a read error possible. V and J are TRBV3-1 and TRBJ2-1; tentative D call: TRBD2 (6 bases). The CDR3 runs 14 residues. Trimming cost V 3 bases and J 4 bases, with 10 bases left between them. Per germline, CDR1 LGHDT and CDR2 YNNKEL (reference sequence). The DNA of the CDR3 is TGTGCCAGCAGCCACGGGACTCGTTACAATGAGCAGTTCTTC. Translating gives CASSHGTRYNEQFF.

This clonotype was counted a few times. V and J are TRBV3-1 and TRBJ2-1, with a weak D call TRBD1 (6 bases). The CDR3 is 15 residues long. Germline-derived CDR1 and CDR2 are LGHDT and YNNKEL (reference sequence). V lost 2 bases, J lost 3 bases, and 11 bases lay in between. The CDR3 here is CASSQLRTDYNEQFF. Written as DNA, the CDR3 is TGTGCCAGCAGCCAACTTCGGACAGACTACAATGAGCAGTTCTTC.

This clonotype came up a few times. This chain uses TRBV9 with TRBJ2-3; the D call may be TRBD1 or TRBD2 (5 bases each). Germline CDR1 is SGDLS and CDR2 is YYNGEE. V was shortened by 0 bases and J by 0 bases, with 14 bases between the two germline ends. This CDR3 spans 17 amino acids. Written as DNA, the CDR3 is TGTGCCAGCAGCGTAGGGGACGCCATTAGGAGCACAGATACGCAGTATTTT. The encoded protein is CASSVGDAIRSTDTQYF.

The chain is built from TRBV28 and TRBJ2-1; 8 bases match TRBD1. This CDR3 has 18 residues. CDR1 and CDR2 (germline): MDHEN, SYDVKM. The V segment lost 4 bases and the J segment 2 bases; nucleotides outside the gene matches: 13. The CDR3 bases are TGTGCCAGCAGTTCATTAAATGACAGGGGAATCACCTACAATGAGCAGTTCTTC. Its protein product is CASSSLNDRGITYNEQFF.

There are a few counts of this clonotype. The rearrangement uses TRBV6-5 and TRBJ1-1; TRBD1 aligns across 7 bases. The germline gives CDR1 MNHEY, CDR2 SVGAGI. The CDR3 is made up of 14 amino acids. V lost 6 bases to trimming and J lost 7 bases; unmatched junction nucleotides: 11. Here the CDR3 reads CASRDQGGLNEAFF. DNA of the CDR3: TGTGCCAGCAGAGACCAGGGGGGGTTGAATGAAGCTTTCTTT.

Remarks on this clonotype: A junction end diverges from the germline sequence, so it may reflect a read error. CDR3 loop: CASNVDERVYSEQFF. CDR3 bases: TGTGCCAGCAACGTGGACGAGCGGGTCTACAGTGAGCAGTTCTTC. The V call is TRBV9, the J call TRBJ2-1, with TRBD2 as a possible D gene (6 bases). Germline CDR1 and CDR2: SGDLS and YYNGEE. The CDR3 consists of 15 residues.

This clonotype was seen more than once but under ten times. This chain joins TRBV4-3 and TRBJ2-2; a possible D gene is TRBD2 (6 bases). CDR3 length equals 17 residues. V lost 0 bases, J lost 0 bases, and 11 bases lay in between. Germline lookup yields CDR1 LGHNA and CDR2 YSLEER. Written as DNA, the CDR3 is TGCGCCAGCAGCCAAGATGGGCTAGCGCCGAACACCGGGGAGCTGTTTTTT. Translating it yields CASSQDGLAPNTGELFF.

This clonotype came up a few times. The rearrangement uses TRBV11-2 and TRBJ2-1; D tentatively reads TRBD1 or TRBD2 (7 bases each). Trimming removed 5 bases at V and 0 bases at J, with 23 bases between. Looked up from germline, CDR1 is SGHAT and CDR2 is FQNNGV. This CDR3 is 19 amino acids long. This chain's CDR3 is CASSRSGGGAVSSYNEQFF. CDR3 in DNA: TGTGCCAGCAGCCGCTCAGGGGGAGGGGCCGTCAGCTCCTACAATGAGCAGTTCTTC.

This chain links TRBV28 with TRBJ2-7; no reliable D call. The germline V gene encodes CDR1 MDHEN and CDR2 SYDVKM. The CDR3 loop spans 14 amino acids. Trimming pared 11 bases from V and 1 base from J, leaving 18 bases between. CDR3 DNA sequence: TGTGCCCCCCTAAGTGGCAAGCCATCCTACGAGCAGTACTTC. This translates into CAPLSGKPSYEQYF. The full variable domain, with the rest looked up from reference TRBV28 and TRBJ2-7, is DVKVTQSSRYLVKRTGEKVFLECVQDMDHENMFWYRQDPGLGLRLIYFSYDVKMKEKGDIPEGYSVSREKKERFSLILESASTNQTSMYLCAPLSGKPSYEQYFGPGTRLTVT.

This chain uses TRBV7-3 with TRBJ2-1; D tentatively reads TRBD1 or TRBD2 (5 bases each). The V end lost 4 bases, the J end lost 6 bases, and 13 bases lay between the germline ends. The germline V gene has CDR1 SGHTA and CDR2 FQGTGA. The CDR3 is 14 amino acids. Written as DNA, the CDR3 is TGTGCCAGCAGCTCCCCATTGAGGGGCAATGAGCAGTTCTTC. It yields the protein CASSSPLRGNEQFF.

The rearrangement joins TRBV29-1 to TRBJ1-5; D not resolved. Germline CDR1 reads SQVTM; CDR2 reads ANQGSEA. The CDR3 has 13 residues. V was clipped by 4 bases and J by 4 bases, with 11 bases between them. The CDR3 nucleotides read TGCAGCGTTGCGGAAGGAAGAAATCAGCCCCAGCATTTT. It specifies CSVAEGRNQPQHF.

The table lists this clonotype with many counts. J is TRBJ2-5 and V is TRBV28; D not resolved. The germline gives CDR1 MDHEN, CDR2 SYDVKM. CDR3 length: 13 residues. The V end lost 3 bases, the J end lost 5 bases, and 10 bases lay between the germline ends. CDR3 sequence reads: CASSLGSLETQYF. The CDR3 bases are TGTGCCAGCAGTTTGGGCTCCCTGGAGACCCAGTACTTC.

DNA for the CDR3: TGCAGTGCTAGCCCGAGGACAGGTTTAAACTATGGCTACACCTTC. Translating gives CSASPRTGLNYGYTF. The chain has TRBV20-1 and TRBJ1-2, with 7 bases that match TRBD1. The V and J ends lost 3 bases and 2 bases, in that order; junction bases with no gene match: 9. The CDR3 is 15 amino acids. Germline V CDR1 and CDR2: DFQATT, SNEGSKA (reference sequence).

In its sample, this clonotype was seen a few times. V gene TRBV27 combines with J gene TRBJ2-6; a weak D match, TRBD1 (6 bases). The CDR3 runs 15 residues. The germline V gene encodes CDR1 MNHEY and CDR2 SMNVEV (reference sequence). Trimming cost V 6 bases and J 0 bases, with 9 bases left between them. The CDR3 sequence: CASRLQGSGANVLTF. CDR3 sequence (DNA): TGTGCCAGCAGACTACAGGGCTCTGGGGCCAACGTCCTGACTTTC.

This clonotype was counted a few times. The CDR3 region is CATHTSGSSYEQYV. In nucleotides, the CDR3 is TGTGCCACTCATACTAGCGGGAGCTCCTACGAGCAGTACGTC. V is TRBV28 and J is TRBJ2-7, with 11 bases matching TRBD2. CDR1 and CDR2 (germline): MDHEN, SYDVKM. This CDR3 contains 14 residues. With 10 bases clipped from V and 0 bases from J, the junction kept 5 bases outside the gene matches.

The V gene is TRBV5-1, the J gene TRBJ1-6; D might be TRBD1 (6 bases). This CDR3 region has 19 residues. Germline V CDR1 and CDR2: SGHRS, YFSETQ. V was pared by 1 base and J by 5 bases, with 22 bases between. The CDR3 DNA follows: TGCGCCAGCAGCTTGAAGTCGTCCCCCATGGACAGAAATAATTCACCCCTCCACTTT. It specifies CASSLKSSPMDRNNSPLHF.

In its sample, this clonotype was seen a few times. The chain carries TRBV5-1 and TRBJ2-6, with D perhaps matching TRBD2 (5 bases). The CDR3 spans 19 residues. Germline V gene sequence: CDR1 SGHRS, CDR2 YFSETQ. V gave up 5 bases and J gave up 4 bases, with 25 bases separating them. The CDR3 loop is CASRFGTPLETLGANVLTF. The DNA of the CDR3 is TGCGCCAGCAGATTCGGAACCCCACTAGAGACCCTAGGGGCCAACGTCCTGACTTTC.

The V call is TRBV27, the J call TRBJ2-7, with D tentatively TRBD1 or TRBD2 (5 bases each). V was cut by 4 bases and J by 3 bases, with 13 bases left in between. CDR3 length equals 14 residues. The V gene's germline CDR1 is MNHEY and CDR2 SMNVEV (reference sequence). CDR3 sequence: CASSSPGPGYEQYF. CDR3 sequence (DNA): TGTGCCAGCAGTTCTCCGGGACCCGGCTACGAGCAGTACTTC.

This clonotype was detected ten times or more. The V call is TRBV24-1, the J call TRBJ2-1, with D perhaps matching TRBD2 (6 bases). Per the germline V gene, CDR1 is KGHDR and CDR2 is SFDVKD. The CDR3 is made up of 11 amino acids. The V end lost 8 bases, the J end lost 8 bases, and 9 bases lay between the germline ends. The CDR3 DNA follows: TGTGCCACCACTTGGGGGGATGAGCAGTTCTTC. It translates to CATTWGDEQFF.

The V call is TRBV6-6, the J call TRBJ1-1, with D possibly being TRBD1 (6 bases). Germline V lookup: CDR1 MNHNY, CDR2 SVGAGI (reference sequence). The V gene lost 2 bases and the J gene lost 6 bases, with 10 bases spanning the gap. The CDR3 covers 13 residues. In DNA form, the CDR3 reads TGTGCCAGCAGTTACCGGGACACCGCTGAAGCTTTCTTT. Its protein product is CASSYRDTAEAFF.

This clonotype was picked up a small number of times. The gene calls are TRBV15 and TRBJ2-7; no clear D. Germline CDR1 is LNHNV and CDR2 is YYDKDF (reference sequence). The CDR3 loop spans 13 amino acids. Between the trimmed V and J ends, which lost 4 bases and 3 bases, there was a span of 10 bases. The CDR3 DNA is TGTGCCACCAGCAAAGGCTACAGCTACGAGCAGTACGTC. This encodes CATSKGYSYEQYV.

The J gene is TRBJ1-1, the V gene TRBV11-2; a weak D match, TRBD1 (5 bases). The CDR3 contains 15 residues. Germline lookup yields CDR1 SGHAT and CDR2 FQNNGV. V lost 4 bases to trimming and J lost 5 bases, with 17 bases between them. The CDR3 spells CASSSPSQGRTEAFF. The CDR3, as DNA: TGTGCCAGCAGCTCTCCTTCGCAGGGACGTACTGAAGCTTTCTTT.

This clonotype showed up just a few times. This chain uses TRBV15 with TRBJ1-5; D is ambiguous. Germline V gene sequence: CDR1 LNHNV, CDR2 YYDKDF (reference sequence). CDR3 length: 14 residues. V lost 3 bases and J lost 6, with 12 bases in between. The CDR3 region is CATSSAWSSQPQHF. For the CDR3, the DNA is TGTGCCACCAGCAGCGCCTGGTCGTCTCAGCCCCAGCATTTT.

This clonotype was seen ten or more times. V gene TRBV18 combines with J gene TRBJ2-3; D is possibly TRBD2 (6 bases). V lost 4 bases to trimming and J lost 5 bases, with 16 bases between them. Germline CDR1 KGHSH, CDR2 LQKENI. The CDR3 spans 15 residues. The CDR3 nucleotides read TGTGCCAGCTCACTTGCGGGAACTGGGGGAGATACGCAGTATTTT. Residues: CASSLAGTGGDTQYF.

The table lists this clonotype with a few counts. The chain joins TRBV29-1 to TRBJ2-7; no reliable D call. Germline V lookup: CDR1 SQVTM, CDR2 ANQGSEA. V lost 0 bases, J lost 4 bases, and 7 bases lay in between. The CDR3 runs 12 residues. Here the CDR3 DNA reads TGCAGCGTTGAAGAATGGGATTACGAGCAGTACTTC. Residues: CSVEEWDYEQYF.

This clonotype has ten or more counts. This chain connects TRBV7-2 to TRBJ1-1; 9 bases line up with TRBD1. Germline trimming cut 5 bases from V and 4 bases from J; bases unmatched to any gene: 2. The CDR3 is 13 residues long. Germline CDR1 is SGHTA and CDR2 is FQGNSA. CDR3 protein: CASSQDRGTEAFF. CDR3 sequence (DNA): TGTGCCAGCAGCCAGGACAGGGGCACTGAAGCTTTCTTT. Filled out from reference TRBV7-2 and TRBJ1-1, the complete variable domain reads GAGVSQSPSNKVTEKGKDVELRCDPISGHTALYWYRQSLGQGLEFLIYFQGNSAPDKSGLPSDRFSAERTGGSVSTLTIQRTQQEDSAVYLCASSQDRGTEAFFGQGTRLTVV.